This passage covers 2 T cell receptor beta chains from one sample sequenced in a study of shared clonotypes between healthy human individuals. Sequencing used immunoSEQ multiplex PCR; TCRdb keeps in-frame clones, though not all of them. The table records some 1.5 million clones, nearly 99% of them present only once. Source material: naive CD4+ T cells sorted from blood. The subset: CD45RA+ positively selected. All receptors derive from a man aged 25-40 years in good health.

This chain links TRBV11-2 with TRBJ2-1; TRBD2 aligns across 12 bases. The ends lost 5 bases at V and 6 bases at J; junction bases unmatched: 5. Germline assignment: CDR1 SGHAT and CDR2 FQNNGV. The CDR3 has 15 residues. CDR3 region: CASSTGLAGLNEQFF. Here the CDR3 DNA reads TGTGCCAGCAGCACGGGACTAGCGGGCCTCAATGAGCAGTTCTTC.

On this clone itself: This specimen includes other DNA sequences encoding the same CDR3. V gene TRBV28 combines with J gene TRBJ1-2; 7 nucleotides align to TRBD1. The CDR3 spans 13 residues. V shed 6 bases, J shed 4 bases, and the junction held 5 bases outside the gene matches. Germline assignment: CDR1 MDHEN and CDR2 SYDVKM. The CDR3 loop reads CASSPDRVYGYTF. The CDR3 DNA is TGTGCCAGCAGCCCCGACAGGGTCTATGGCTACACCTTC.